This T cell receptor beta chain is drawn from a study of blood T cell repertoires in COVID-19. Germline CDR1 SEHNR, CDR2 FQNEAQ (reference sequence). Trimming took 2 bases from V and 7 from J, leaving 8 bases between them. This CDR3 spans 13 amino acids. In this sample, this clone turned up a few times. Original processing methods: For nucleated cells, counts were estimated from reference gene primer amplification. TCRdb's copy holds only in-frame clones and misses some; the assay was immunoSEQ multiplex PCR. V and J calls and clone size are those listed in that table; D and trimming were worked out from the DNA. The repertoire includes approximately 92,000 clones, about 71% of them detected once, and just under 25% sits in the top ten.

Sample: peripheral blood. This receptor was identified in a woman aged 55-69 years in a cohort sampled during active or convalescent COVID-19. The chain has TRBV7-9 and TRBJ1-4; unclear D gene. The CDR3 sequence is CASSLQGSEKLFF. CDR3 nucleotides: TGTGCCAGCAGCTTACAAGGGAGTGAAAAACTGTTTTTT.